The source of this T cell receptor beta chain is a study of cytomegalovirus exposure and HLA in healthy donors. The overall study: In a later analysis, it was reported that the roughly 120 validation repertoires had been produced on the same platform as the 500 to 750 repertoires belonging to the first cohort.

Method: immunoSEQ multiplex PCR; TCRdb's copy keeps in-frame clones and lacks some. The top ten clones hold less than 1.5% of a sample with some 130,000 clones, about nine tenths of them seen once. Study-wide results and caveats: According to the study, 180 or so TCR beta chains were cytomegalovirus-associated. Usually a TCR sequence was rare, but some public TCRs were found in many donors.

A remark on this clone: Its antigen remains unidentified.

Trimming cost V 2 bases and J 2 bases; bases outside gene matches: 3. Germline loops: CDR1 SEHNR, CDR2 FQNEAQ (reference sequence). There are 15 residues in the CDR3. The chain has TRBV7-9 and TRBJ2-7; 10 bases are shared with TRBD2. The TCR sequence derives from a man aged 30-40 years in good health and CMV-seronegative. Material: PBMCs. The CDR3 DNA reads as TGTGCCAGCAGCTTACAAGCGGGGGGGACCTACGAGCAGTACTTC. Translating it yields CASSLQAGGTYEQYF.